Here is one T cell receptor (beta chain) with its context. What it recognizes is unknown. Researchers took RNA transcripts and amplified the TCR beta CDR3 regions from them. The TCR CDR3 was amplified in a first-round RT-PCR using the HTBI primer set. TCRdb used MiXCR to reprocess the multiplex PCR reads, holding one entry per CDR3 protein. The sample yields 560,000 or so distinct CDR3 sequences, 40% to 55% seen once. The data are from a study of T cells in Graves' hyperthyroidism and ophthalmopathy. Findings and limits, study-wide: In validation, the model predicted ophthalmopathy. These predictions came a median roughly seven months before onset. Stable hyperthyroidism and ophthalmopathy were separated using 13 V-J signatures.

The source of this sequence is a woman aged 18 to 35 with Graves' hyperthyroidism. Sequenced material: peripheral blood or thyroid tissue (not recorded which).

This chain's CDR3 is CASSPKTGAFYEQYF. In nucleotides, the CDR3 is TGTGCCAGCTCACCTAAGACAGGGGCATTCTACGAGCAGTACTTC. The genes are TRBV25-1 and TRBJ2-7; 8 positions match TRBD1. After removal of 8 bases from V and 3 bases from J, the junction contained 12 bases not matched to a gene. The CDR3 has 15 residues. CDR1 is MGHDK and CDR2 is SYGVNS in the germline V gene.